This T cell receptor beta chain derives from a study of blood T cell repertoires in COVID-19. Study-level background: Sources were T cells, B-cell-depleted T cells, or PBMCs; the material itself was cDNA or gDNA.

Germline CDR1 is MNHNS and CDR2 is SASEGT. V was pared by 2 bases and J by 5 bases, with 7 bases of the junction left unmatched. The CDR3 is made up of 15 amino acids. Only in-frame clones appear in the TCRdb table, and some are missing; sequencing was by immunoSEQ multiplex PCR. The table lists 220,000 or so clones, about 79% of them singletons. This receptor was obtained from a woman aged 60-70 years who had recovered from COVID-19. Sequencing was carried out using PBMCs or T cells enriched from blood (not recorded which). The chain recombines TRBV6-1 with TRBJ2-7; 9 positions agree with TRBD1. CDR3 bases: TGTGCCAGCAGTGAACGAGGGACAGGGAGGGACGAGCAGTACTTC. The encoded protein is CASSERGTGRDEQYF.